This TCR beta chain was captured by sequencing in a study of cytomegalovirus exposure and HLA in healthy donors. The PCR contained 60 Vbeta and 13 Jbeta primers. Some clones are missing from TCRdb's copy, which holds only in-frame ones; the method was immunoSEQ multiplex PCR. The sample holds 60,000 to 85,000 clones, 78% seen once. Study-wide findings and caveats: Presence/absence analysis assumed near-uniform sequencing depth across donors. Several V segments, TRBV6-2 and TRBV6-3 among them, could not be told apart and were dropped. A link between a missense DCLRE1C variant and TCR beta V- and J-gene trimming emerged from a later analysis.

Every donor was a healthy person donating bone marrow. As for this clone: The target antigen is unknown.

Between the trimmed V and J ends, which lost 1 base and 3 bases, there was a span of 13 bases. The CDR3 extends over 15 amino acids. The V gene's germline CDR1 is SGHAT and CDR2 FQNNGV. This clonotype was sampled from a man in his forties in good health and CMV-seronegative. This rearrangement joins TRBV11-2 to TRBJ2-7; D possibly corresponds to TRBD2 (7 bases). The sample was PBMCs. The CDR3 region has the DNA TGTGCCAGCAGCTTAGTCCAGGGGACTATCTACGAGCAGTACTTC. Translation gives CASSLVQGTIYEQYF.